This entry is about one T cell receptor (beta chain). Each CDR3 protein is one row after TCRdb ran MiXCR on the 5' RACE reads. Of some 1,700,000 distinct CDR3 sequences in the sample, 25% to 35% were seen once. The record originates from a study of identical twins. CDR3 length: 14 residues. CDR1 and CDR2 (germline): DFQATT, SNEGSKA (reference sequence). With 2 bases clipped from V and 3 bases from J, the junction kept 3 bases outside the gene matches. Sequenced: cord blood. The clonotype originates from a newborn girl in good health. V and J are TRBV20-1 and TRBJ1-5; 8 bases line up with TRBD1. CDR3 protein: CSARWTGYNQPQHF. CDR3 nucleotide sequence: TGCAGTGCTAGATGGACAGGGTACAATCAGCCCCAGCATTTT.